This TCR beta chain was obtained from a study of cytomegalovirus exposure and HLA in healthy donors. Across the whole study: The same platform was used for the 110 or so validation repertoires as for the 650 to 800 first-cohort repertoires, as reported in a later analysis. Study findings and constraints: A list of about 160 TCR beta chains associated with cytomegalovirus was given. Among TCR sequences, most were rare, though some public TCRs appeared in many donors.

The assay was immunoSEQ multiplex PCR, and TCRdb's table has in-frame clones only and misses some. Of 110,000 or so clones listed, 70% to 85% are singletons. This clone was recorded only once. Its antigen is undetermined. Germline values: CDR1 SEHNR, CDR2 FQNEAQ (reference sequence). V was shortened by 4 bases and J by 4 bases, with 13 bases between the two germline ends. The CDR3 length is 14 residues. This rearrangement joins TRBV7-9 to TRBJ1-1; weak D call: TRBD1 (6 bases). Specimen: PBMCs. This receptor was taken from a woman between 18 and 30 years old in good health and CMV-seronegative. The CDR3 loop reads CASSSFQGSTEAFF. CDR3 sequence (DNA): TGTGCCAGCAGCTCCTTCCAGGGGAGCACTGAAGCTTTCTTT.